The rows below give T cell receptor beta chains drawn from one sample of a study of shared clonotypes between healthy human individuals. The protocol was immunoSEQ multiplex PCR, while the TCRdb copy is restricted to in-frame clones and leaves out a portion. The sample holds some 470,000 clones, about 79% seen once. The specimen sequenced was PBMCs. Receptors originate from a woman between 35 and 50 years old in good health. Some clones in this sample may be carry-over from other donors' samples. CDR3s include the opening cysteine and the closing phenylalanine or tryptophan. Fields, in order: clone size, V gene, D gene, J gene, CDR3 protein, CDR3 DNA. A D gene is named only where the DNA matches it firmly. Where a row states a size, it is once, few, many or the class of an expanded clone; other rows omit it.

size: .
V: TRBV28
D: .
J: TRBJ2-1
CDR3: CASSAGTPGYEQFF
DNA: TGTGCCAGCAGTGCCGGGACCCCGGGCTATGAGCAGTTCTTC

size: .
V: TRBV30
D: .
J: TRBJ1-1
CDR3: CAWSVGRNTEALF
DNA: TGTGCCTGGAGTGTTGGGAGGAACACTGAAGCTCTCTTT

size: many
V: TRBV27
D: TRBD1
J: TRBJ1-2
CDR3: CASSPLGQGASGYTF
DNA: TGTGCCAGCAGTCCTTTAGGACAGGGGGCGTCTGGCTACACCTTC

size: .
V: TRBV4-2
D: TRBD1
J: TRBJ2-7
CDR3: CASSQQGTGTYPHEQYF
DNA: TGTGCCAGCAGCCAGCAAGGGACAGGGACTTATCCCCACGAGCAGTACTTC

size: .
V: TRBV7-8
D: .
J: TRBJ1-1
CDR3: CASIRGGRETEAFF
DNA: TGTGCCAGCATACGGGGGGGCAGGGAAACTGAAGCTTTCTTT

size: .
V: TRBV4-1
D: .
J: TRBJ1-2
CDR3: CATSARTERDGYTF
DNA: TGCGCCACTTCGGCGCGAACAGAACGCGATGGCTACACCTTC

size: few
V: TRBV7-8
D: .
J: TRBJ2-2
CDR3: CASSLPGRITGELFF
DNA: TGTGCCAGCAGCCTCCCGGGACGAATCACCGGGGAGCTGTTTTTT

size: .
V: TRBV6-6
D: .
J: TRBJ2-7
CDR3: CASSYGGTSLSEQYF
DNA: TGTGCCAGCAGTTACGGAGGTACGTCCCTCAGCGAGCAGTACTTC

size: .
V: TRBV7-9
D: .
J: TRBJ2-2
CDR3: CASSLVWQANTGELFF
DNA: TGTGCCAGCAGTCTAGTATGGCAGGCTAACACCGGGGAGCTGTTTTTT

size: .
V: TRBV9
D: .
J: TRBJ2-7
CDR3: CASSYTGPRSYEQYF
DNA: TGTGCCAGCAGTTATACAGGGCCCAGATCCTACGAGCAGTACTTC

size: .
V: TRBV7-2
D: .
J: TRBJ2-7
CDR3: CASRAGTNYEQYF
DNA: TGTGCCAGCAGGGCCGGGACCAACTACGAGCAGTACTTC

size: .
V: TRBV29-1
D: TRBD2
J: TRBJ2-2
CDR3: CSGTSGRAGELFF
DNA: TGCAGCGGCACTAGCGGGAGGGCCGGGGAGCTGTTTTTT

size: .
V: TRBV2
D: .
J: TRBJ1-3
CDR3: CASSERLGGNTIYF
DNA: TGTGCCAGCAGTGAAAGGCTGGGGGGAAACACCATATATTTT

size: .
V: TRBV5-4
D: TRBD1
J: TRBJ1-1
CDR3: CASSLDGQGGWTEAFF
DNA: TGTGCCAGCAGCTTGGACGGACAGGGAGGTTGGACTGAAGCTTTCTTT

size: once
V: TRBV5-1
D: .
J: TRBJ1-1
CDR3: CASSLAELINTEAFF
DNA: TGCGCCAGCAGCTTGGCCGAATTAATAAACACTGAAGCTTTCTTT

size: .
V: TRBV2
D: .
J: TRBJ1-2
CDR3: CASSEAEVAGYTF
DNA: TGTGCCAGCAGTGAGGCGGAAGTCGCTGGCTACACCTTC

size: medium-sized
V: TRBV7-3
D: .
J: TRBJ1-4
CDR3: CASSSRDPATNEKLFF
DNA: TGTGCCAGCAGCTCTCGGGACCCTGCAACTAATGAAAAACTGTTTTTT

size: .
V: TRBV2
D: .
J: TRBJ2-2
CDR3: CASSPNTGELFF
DNA: TGTGCCAGCAGTCCAAACACCGGGGAGCTGTTTTTT

size: .
V: TRBV15
D: TRBD2
J: TRBJ2-7
CDR3: CATSRGAGLAGVKVQYF
DNA: TGTGCCACCAGCAGAGGGGCTGGGCTAGCGGGAGTTAAGGTGCAGTACTTC

size: .
V: TRBV10-3
D: .
J: TRBJ1-2
CDR3: CAISDRAYGYTF
DNA: TGTGCCATCAGTGATAGGGCATATGGCTACACCTTC

size: .
V: TRBV11-2
D: .
J: TRBJ1-6
CDR3: CASSLDPNSPLHF
DNA: TGTGCCAGCAGCTTAGATCCTAATTCACCCCTCCACTTT

size: few
V: TRBV5-6
D: TRBD2
J: TRBJ2-1
CDR3: CASSLGGRRYNEQFF
DNA: TGTGCCAGCAGCTTGGGCGGGAGAAGGTACAATGAGCAGTTCTTC

size: once
V: TRBV27
D: .
J: TRBJ2-7
CDR3: CASSFADSYEQYF
DNA: TGTGCCAGCAGTTTCGCCGACAGCTACGAGCAGTACTTC

size: .
V: TRBV5-1
D: TRBD1
J: TRBJ2-3
CDR3: CASRDRGFTDTQYF
DNA: TGCGCCAGCAGGGACAGGGGGTTCACAGATACGCAGTATTTT

size: .
V: TRBV2
D: .
J: TRBJ2-3
CDR3: CASRFRGSSTDTQYF
DNA: TGTGCCAGCAGGTTCCGCGGATCTAGCACAGATACGCAGTATTTT

size: .
V: TRBV5-1
D: TRBD1
J: TRBJ1-2
CDR3: CASSLEGQFYGYTF
DNA: TGCGCCAGCAGCTTGGAGGGACAGTTCTATGGCTACACCTTC

size: few
V: TRBV29-1
D: TRBD2
J: TRBJ2-7
CDR3: CSVVTGGSYEQYF
DNA: TGCAGCGTTGTGACGGGAGGGTCCTACGAGCAGTACTTC

size: .
V: TRBV27
D: TRBD1
J: TRBJ1-5
CDR3: CASSPDRGGSNQPQHF
DNA: TGTGCCAGCAGTCCAGACAGGGGGGGATCCAATCAGCCCCAGCATTTT

size: once
V: TRBV9
D: TRBD1
J: TRBJ2-1
CDR3: CASSSYRGWDEQFF
DNA: TGTGCCAGCAGCTCGTACAGGGGGTGGGATGAGCAGTTCTTC

size: .
V: TRBV2
D: .
J: TRBJ2-2
CDR3: CASKRRNTGELFF
DNA: TGTGCCAGCAAGAGGAGGAACACCGGGGAGCTGTTTTTT

size: .
V: TRBV5-1
D: TRBD1
J: TRBJ2-3
CDR3: CASSLTGDTDTQYF
DNA: TGCGCCAGCAGCTTAACAGGGGACACAGATACGCAGTATTTT

size: .
V: TRBV11-3
D: .
J: TRBJ2-3
CDR3: CASSLSNGDTQYF
DNA: TGTGCCAGCAGCTTATCCAACGGAGATACGCAGTATTTT

size: .
V: TRBV11-3
D: TRBD2
J: TRBJ2-3
CDR3: CASSLRGGGGTDTQYF
DNA: TGTGCCAGCAGCTTACGCGGCGGGGGGGGGACAGATACGCAGTATTTT

size: .
V: TRBV14
D: .
J: TRBJ1-6
CDR3: CASSQVGRVSPLHF
DNA: TGTGCCAGCAGCCAAGTCGGGAGAGTTTCACCCCTCCACTTT

size: .
V: TRBV6-6
D: TRBD1
J: TRBJ1-5
CDR3: CASSPGQGSNQPQHF
DNA: TGTGCCAGCAGTCCGGGACAGGGTAGCAATCAGCCCCAGCATTTT

size: few
V: TRBV28
D: .
J: TRBJ2-3
CDR3: CASSPPTRNPSTDTQYF
DNA: TGTGCCAGCAGCCCTCCAACTAGGAACCCTAGCACAGATACGCAGTATTTT

size: .
V: TRBV7-8
D: .
J: TRBJ2-5
CDR3: CASSLSPGPYETQYF
DNA: TGTGCCAGCAGCTTAAGCCCAGGACCCTATGAGACCCAGTACTTC

size: .
V: TRBV5-4
D: .
J: TRBJ1-5
CDR3: CASSLDGNQPQHF
DNA: TGTGCCAGCAGCTTGGACGGGAATCAGCCCCAGCATTTT

size: few
V: TRBV4-1
D: .
J: TRBJ2-2
CDR3: CASSHRQGGTGELFF
DNA: TGCGCCAGCAGCCATCGACAGGGAGGCACCGGGGAGCTGTTTTTT

size: few
V: TRBV7-9
D: .
J: TRBJ2-4
CDR3: CASSPQGGEDIQYF
DNA: TGTGCCAGCAGCCCTCAGGGGGGGGAGGACATTCAGTACTTC

size: .
V: TRBV2
D: .
J: TRBJ1-1
CDR3: CASSLSRVGTEAFF
DNA: TGTGCCAGCAGCTTAAGCAGGGTCGGCACTGAAGCTTTCTTT